These 5 T cell receptor beta chains were sequenced from one sample in a study of T-cell reconstitution after alpha-beta-depleted transplantation in children. For TCRbeta, the library was prepared with unique molecular identifiers. MiXCR, applied by TCRdb to the PCR reads, yields one record per CDR3 protein. Among around 300,000 distinct CDR3 sequences listed, around 25% were seen once. The source was PBMCs, mostly from graft donor cells, collected 180 days after TCRalphabeta/CD19-depleted stem cell transplant. These receptors were obtained from a male patient under 18 who had a stem cell transplant for acute lymphoblastic leukemia, so the T cells may come from the graft donor.

The genes are TRBV2 and TRBJ2-3, with D possibly matching TRBD2 (5 bases). The CDR3 covers 16 residues. Germline CDR1 reads SNHLY; CDR2 reads FYNNEI. V was trimmed by 1 base and J by 0 bases, leaving 11 bases between them. The CDR3 nucleotides read TGTGCCAGCAGTGAAGGGGAGCGTTCTAGCACAGATACGCAGTATTTT. Translation: CASSEGERSSTDTQYF.

This clonotype was recorded a few times. The gene calls are TRBV3-1 and TRBJ1-2, with D unresolved. Germline V gene data show CDR1 as LGHDT and CDR2 as YNNKEL (reference sequence). Trimming removed 6 bases from V and 4 bases from J, with 12 bases in between. The CDR3 sequence is 13 residues long. CDR3 amino acids: CASRHSAPYGYTF. CDR3 nucleotide sequence: TGTGCCAGCAGGCACAGTGCACCCTATGGCTACACCTTC.

J is TRBJ2-3 and V is TRBV28; no clear D. CDR1 is MDHEN and CDR2 is SYDVKM in the germline V gene. The V end was cut by 2 bases, the J end by 6 bases, with 9 bases between. This CDR3 has 13 residues. CDR3 residues: CASSLDFGDTQYF. The CDR3 DNA reads TGTGCCAGCAGTTTAGACTTCGGGGATACGCAGTATTTT.

This clonotype has only a few counts. The CDR3 DNA reads TGTGCCAGCAGTCAGGGCCCAGGGTTGCAGCAGTACTTC. Protein product: CASSQGPGLQQYF. The gene calls are TRBV14 and TRBJ2-7, with a possible D match to TRBD1 (5 bases). From germline, CDR1 is SGHDN and CDR2 FVKESK. Between the trimmed V and J ends, which lost 6 bases and 8 bases, there was a span of 17 bases. The CDR3 is made up of 13 amino acids.

This clonotype was seen more than once but under ten times. The CDR3 coding sequence is TGCGCCAGCAGCCAAGAACCAGCCTACGAGCAGTACTTC. Protein: CASSQEPAYEQYF. V is TRBV4-1 and J is TRBJ2-7; D gene ambiguous. Trimming removed 0 bases from V and 2 bases from J, with 5 bases in between. Germline CDR1 is MGHRA and CDR2 is YSYEKL. The CDR3 consists of 13 residues.